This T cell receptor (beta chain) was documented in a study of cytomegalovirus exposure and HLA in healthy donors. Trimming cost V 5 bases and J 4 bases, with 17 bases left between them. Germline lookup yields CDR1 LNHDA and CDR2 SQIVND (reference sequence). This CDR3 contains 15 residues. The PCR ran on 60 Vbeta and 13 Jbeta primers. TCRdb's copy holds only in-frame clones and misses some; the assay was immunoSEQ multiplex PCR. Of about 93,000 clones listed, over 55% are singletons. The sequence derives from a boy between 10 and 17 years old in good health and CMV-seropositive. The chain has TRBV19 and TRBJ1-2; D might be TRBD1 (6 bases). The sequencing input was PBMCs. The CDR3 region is CASSLGFSGVYGYTF. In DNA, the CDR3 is TGTGCCAGTAGTCTCGGGTTCTCAGGGGTCTATGGCTACACCTTC.